This is a list of T cell receptor beta chains from one sample in a study of response to subunit inactivated influenza vaccine. A single record per CDR3 protein comes from TCRdb applying MiXCR to the RT-PCR reads. The sample contains roughly 500,000 distinct CDR3 sequences, around 25% of which appear only once. These sequences were also reported in another study, on T cells expressing NK-cell markers.

Sequencing was performed on CD4+ T cells sorted from PBMCs, taken 11 to 12 days after vaccination. The origin of the receptors is a man in his fifties or sixties who received an inactivated influenza vaccine. Both conserved end residues are part of each CDR3. Each record gives: V gene, clone size, D gene, J gene, CDR3 DNA, CDR3 protein. The D gene is left open where the match is weak. The size of a clone is reported for some rows only, either as once, few or many, or as a class for expanded clones.

TRBV12-3/TRBV12-4,many,-,TRBJ1-1,TGTGCCAGCAGTCTACAGGGCTTCGATGAAGCTTTCTTT,CASSLQGFDEAFF
TRBV14,-,-,TRBJ2-1,TGTGCCAGCAGCCAAACTTGGCTCAGTGAGCAGTTCTTC,CASSQTWLSEQFF
TRBV28,-,TRBD1,TRBJ2-5,TGTGCCAGCGGACTCCACGACAGGGCGCTAGAGACCCAGTACTTC,CASGLHDRALETQYF
TRBV20-1,few,-,TRBJ1-6,TGCAGTGCTAGGGGGAGCAGCCGTGGTAATTCACCCCTCCACTTT,CSARGSSRGNSPLHF
TRBV29-1,-,-,TRBJ2-3,TGCAGCGTCCTAGGGAGAGCCACAGATACGCAGTATTTT,CSVLGRATDTQYF
TRBV29-1,few,TRBD1,TRBJ2-7,TGCAGCGTAAGGGGACAGGAGCCCTACGAGCAGTACTTC,CSVRGQEPYEQYF
TRBV18,few,TRBD2,TRBJ2-7,TGTGCCAGCTCACCTAAGCGGGAGGGTGACTACGAGCAGTACTTC,CASSPKREGDYEQYF
TRBV18,-,-,TRBJ2-1,TGTGCCAGCTCACCACCTGGACTCCGGGGCGAGCAGTTCTTC,CASSPPGLRGEQFF
TRBV7-6,many,TRBD1,TRBJ2-2,TGTGCCAGCAGCCTCGGGACAGGGGGAGAACTAAACACCGGGGAGCTGTTTTTT,CASSLGTGGELNTGELFF
TRBV6-1,few,TRBD2,TRBJ2-1,TGTGCCAGCAGTCCCGGGACTAGCGGGACAAAGCAGTTCTTC,CASSPGTSGTKQFF
TRBV11-2,few,TRBD1,TRBJ1-4,TGTGCCAGCAGCTTACAAGGGACAGGTCTGGGAGAAAAACTGTTTTTT,CASSLQGTGLGEKLFF